This is a list of T cell receptor beta chains from one sample in a study of blood T cell repertoires in COVID-19. TCRdb keeps only in-frame clones here, not all; method: immunoSEQ multiplex PCR. The table has tens of thousands of clones, 70% to 90% seen once. The material sequenced was peripheral blood. The receptors come from a woman over 75 with COVID-19, enrolled during active disease. CDR3s include the opening cysteine and the closing phenylalanine or tryptophan.

j_call: TRBJ2-1; v_call: TRBV18; cdr3_length: 16; cdr3_aa: CASSPRTSGGAGEQFF
j_call: TRBJ1-4; v_call: TRBV11-2; cdr3_length: 15; cdr3_aa: CASSPPRADYEKLFF
j_call: TRBJ2-1; v_call: TRBV10-3; cdr3_length: 18; cdr3_aa: CAISESTPSQGNYNEQFF
j_call: TRBJ2-5; v_call: TRBV10-3; cdr3_length: 13; cdr3_aa: CAIMKGAEETQYF
j_call: TRBJ2-2; v_call: TRBV7-3; cdr3_length: 15; cdr3_aa: CASSLRGVETGELFF
j_call: TRBJ2-7; v_call: TRBV19; cdr3_length: 15; cdr3_aa: CASSMPLTGAYEQYF
j_call: TRBJ2-7; v_call: TRBV6-5; cdr3_length: 14; cdr3_aa: CASTSGQGRHEQYF
j_call: TRBJ1-2; v_call: TRBV19; cdr3_length: 15; cdr3_aa: CASSTPQTANYGYTF
j_call: TRBJ2-6; v_call: TRBV5-1; cdr3_length: 16; cdr3_aa: CASSLLEGSGANVLTF
j_call: TRBJ2-2; v_call: TRBV19; cdr3_length: 16; cdr3_aa: CASSIGGGGNTGELFF
j_call: TRBJ2-7; v_call: TRBV3-1/TRBV3-2; cdr3_length: 13; cdr3_aa: CASSRTGGYEQYF
j_call: TRBJ2-1; v_call: TRBV3-1/TRBV3-2; cdr3_length: 15; cdr3_aa: CASSQAGGGYNEQFF
j_call: TRBJ1-1; v_call: TRBV6-5; cdr3_length: 13; cdr3_aa: CASRDGGTSEAFF
j_call: TRBJ2-2; v_call: TRBV30; cdr3_length: 13; cdr3_aa: CAWGYFNTGELFF
j_call: TRBJ2-3; v_call: TRBV5-1; cdr3_length: 17; cdr3_aa: CASSAERTGASTDTQYF
j_call: TRBJ1-4; v_call: TRBV19; cdr3_length: 14; cdr3_aa: CASSGPRLNEKLFF
j_call: TRBJ2-7; v_call: TRBV6-1; cdr3_length: 18; cdr3_aa: CASSEALRGRDRTYEQYF
j_call: TRBJ2-7; v_call: TRBV12-5; cdr3_length: 16; cdr3_aa: CASGSYRGSSSYEQYF
j_call: TRBJ2-1; v_call: TRBV4-1; cdr3_length: 14; cdr3_aa: CATSGQGWTNEQFF
j_call: TRBJ1-4; v_call: TRBV19; cdr3_length: 13; cdr3_aa: CASSISGNEKLFF
j_call: TRBJ2-3; v_call: TRBV4-2; cdr3_length: 22; cdr3_aa: CASSPNGAGSGGVTSTTDTQYF
j_call: TRBJ2-7; v_call: TRBV2; cdr3_length: 11; cdr3_aa: CASSANYEQYF
j_call: TRBJ2-7; v_call: TRBV27; cdr3_length: 13; cdr3_aa: CASSLGGRYEQYF
j_call: TRBJ2-2; v_call: TRBV5-6; cdr3_length: 16; cdr3_aa: CASSLAGDANTGELFF
j_call: TRBJ1-5; v_call: TRBV5-1; cdr3_length: 16; cdr3_aa: CASSLGSGGSNQPQHF
j_call: TRBJ1-1; v_call: TRBV2; cdr3_length: 15; cdr3_aa: CASSLQQGARTEAFF
j_call: TRBJ2-1; v_call: TRBV2; cdr3_length: 15; cdr3_aa: CASSEVVVYRNEQFF
j_call: TRBJ1-6; v_call: TRBV5-1; cdr3_length: 18; cdr3_aa: CASSLDRIGTGNNSPLHF
j_call: TRBJ1-1; v_call: TRBV18; cdr3_length: 16; cdr3_aa: CASSPRQGFVDTEAFF
j_call: TRBJ2-7; v_call: TRBV14; cdr3_length: 17; cdr3_aa: CASSQESAGGFSYEQYF
j_call: TRBJ2-7; v_call: TRBV10-2; cdr3_length: 14; cdr3_aa: CASSPPGLSYEQYF
j_call: TRBJ1-2; v_call: TRBV12-5; cdr3_length: 16; cdr3_aa: CASGLVRGGGDYGYTF
j_call: TRBJ2-5; v_call: TRBV11-2; cdr3_length: 13; cdr3_aa: CASRAGLQETQYF
j_call: TRBJ1-4; v_call: TRBV28; cdr3_length: 14; cdr3_aa: CASRGGYNNEKLFF
j_call: TRBJ2-2; v_call: TRBV6-5; cdr3_length: 13; cdr3_aa: CASSGQGFGELFF
j_call: TRBJ2-7; v_call: TRBV27; cdr3_length: 15; cdr3_aa: CASSPRRTGTYEQYF
j_call: TRBJ2-7; v_call: TRBV27; cdr3_length: 13; cdr3_aa: CASRGQGAYEQYF
j_call: TRBJ2-1; v_call: TRBV7-9; cdr3_length: 15; cdr3_aa: CASSLRRGPYNEQFF
j_call: TRBJ2-1; v_call: TRBV11-2; cdr3_length: 11; cdr3_aa: CASSSGGEQFF
j_call: TRBJ1-5; v_call: TRBV4-1; cdr3_length: 14; cdr3_aa: CASSPQGSNQPQHF
j_call: TRBJ2-5; v_call: TRBV7-9; cdr3_length: 17; cdr3_aa: CARTGKARNGGQETQYF
j_call: TRBJ2-7; v_call: TRBV7-9; cdr3_length: 16; cdr3_aa: CASSLGDRALYYEQYF